The rows below give T cell receptor beta chains drawn from one sample of a study of T cell repertoires in cytomegalovirus infection. What these receptors recognize is not known. TCRdb reanalysed the reads using MiXCR and keeps one entry per CDR3 protein. The sample shows about 830,000 distinct CDR3 sequences, 30% to 35% of them seen only once. The sample was cultured CD8+ T cells from PBMCs, taken from culture after CMV antigen stimulation. Source of these receptors: a human donor in good health (CMV status not recorded). Some clones in this sample may be carry-over from other donors' samples. Both conserved end residues are part of each CDR3. A D gene is named only where the DNA matches it firmly. Size values are once, few and many counts, or a class for expanded clones, and some rows have none.

J,V,size,D,CDR3,DNA
TRBJ1-1,TRBV19,-,-,CASSIQGWHTEAFF,TGTGCCAGTAGTATCCAGGGCTGGCACACTGAAGCTTTCTTT
TRBJ2-5,TRBV5-4,few,-,CASSGGDSLGGETQYF,TGTGCCAGCAGCGGCGGGGACAGTCTTGGGGGGGAGACCCAGTACTTC
TRBJ1-5,TRBV27,-,-,CASTPRGFNQPQHF,TGTGCCAGCACCCCCCGGGGCTTCAATCAGCCCCAGCATTTT
TRBJ2-1,TRBV12-3/TRBV12-4,-,TRBD2,CASSFLVLGTTSYNEQFF,TGTGCCAGCAGTTTCCTAGTCCTCGGGACTACCTCCTACAATGAGCAGTTCTTC
TRBJ1-5,TRBV6-6,-,TRBD1,CASSSDRGKQPQHF,TGTGCCAGCAGCTCTGACAGGGGCAAACAGCCCCAGCATTTT
TRBJ1-5,TRBV4-1,few,-,CASSQAPAALILSNQPQHF,TGCGCCAGCAGCCAAGCCCCTGCAGCTCTTATCCTTAGCAATCAGCCCCAGCATTTT
TRBJ1-4,TRBV27,-,-,CASRHLVDEKLFF,TGTGCCAGCCGACACCTCGTAGATGAAAAACTGTTTTTT
TRBJ2-4,TRBV19,-,TRBD1,CASSIRGGGIQYF,TGTGCCAGTAGTATTAGAGGGGGCGGCATTCAGTACTTC
TRBJ1-1,TRBV6-5,few,-,CASSYSGGALTEAFF,TGTGCCAGCAGTTACTCGGGAGGGGCCCTCACTGAAGCTTTCTTT
TRBJ2-3,TRBV20-1,-,TRBD2,CSVRDHGGTGTDTQYF,TGCAGTGTTAGAGATCACGGGGGGACGGGCACAGATACGCAGTATTTT
TRBJ2-7,TRBV19,-,-,CASSIDGNQNYEQYF,TGTGCCAGTAGTATAGACGGGAATCAGAACTACGAGCAGTACTTC
TRBJ1-5,TRBV6-2/TRBV6-3,-,-,CASSYGRQGSNQPQHF,TGTGCCAGCAGTTACGGGCGGCAGGGGAGCAATCAGCCCCAGCATTTT
TRBJ2-4,TRBV7-6,few,TRBD2,CASSLRGGLAGEIQYF,TGTGCCAGCAGCTTAAGGGGGGGACTAGCGGGGGAAATTCAGTACTTC
TRBJ1-1,TRBV27,-,-,CASSGQLNTEAFF,TGTGCCAGCAGCGGACAGCTGAACACTGAAGCTTTCTTT
TRBJ2-7,TRBV20-1,-,-,CSARDLDLSYEQYF,TGCAGTGCTAGAGATCTTGACCTATCCTACGAGCAGTACTTC
TRBJ2-3,TRBV6-5,-,TRBD1,CASGVQGINTQYF,TGTGCCAGCGGGGTACAGGGGATTAATACGCAGTATTTT
TRBJ2-7,TRBV27,-,-,CASSFWGDEQYF,TGTGCCAGCAGTTTTTGGGGAGACGAGCAGTACTTC
TRBJ1-1,TRBV4-2,few,-,CASSQDSAQGMNTEAFF,TGTGCCAGCAGCCAAGATTCGGCACAGGGAATGAACACTGAAGCTTTCTTT
TRBJ1-2,TRBV6-5,few,TRBD1,CASSKNRGWDYGYTF,TGTGCCAGCAGTAAAAACAGGGGTTGGGACTATGGCTACACCTTC
TRBJ1-1,TRBV10-3,many,TRBD1,CAISFFGQGGTEAFF,TGTGCCATCAGTTTCTTCGGACAGGGAGGGACTGAAGCTTTCTTT
TRBJ1-6,TRBV7-2,few,-,CASSLEEGPRYNSPLHF,TGTGCCAGCAGCTTAGAAGAAGGGCCTCGTTATAATTCACCCCTCCACTTT
TRBJ1-1,TRBV2,few,-,CASSERVQITEAFF,TGTGCCAGCAGTGAACGGGTACAGATCACTGAAGCTTTCTTT
TRBJ2-1,TRBV7-4,few,TRBD1,CASSSTGGEQFF,TGTGCCAGCAGCTCGACAGGGGGCGAGCAGTTCTTC
TRBJ1-4,TRBV6-8,once,-,CASSYSEDNDEKLFF,TGTGCCAGCAGTTACTCGGAGGACAACGATGAAAAACTGTTTTTT
TRBJ2-5,TRBV28,few,-,CASSFSGDRVEETQYF,TGTGCCAGCAGTTTTAGCGGAGACAGGGTAGAAGAGACCCAGTACTTC
TRBJ2-4,TRBV20-1,few,TRBD2,CSARLAGGRNIQYF,TGCAGTGCGAGACTAGCGGGGGGGAGGAACATTCAGTACTTC
TRBJ2-3,TRBV12-5,-,-,CASGPGDTQYF,TGTGCTAGTGGCCCTGGGGATACGCAGTATTTT
TRBJ2-2,TRBV4-1,-,-,CASSQRQTNTGELFF,TGCGCCAGCAGCCAAAGACAGACGAACACCGGGGAGCTGTTTTTT
TRBJ2-5,TRBV25-1,-,-,CASRHATPKETQYF,TGTGCCAGCAGGCACGCGACGCCGAAAGAGACCCAGTACTTC
TRBJ1-1,TRBV5-1,-,-,CASSLVVSYEPNTEAFF,TGCGCCAGCAGCTTGGTTGTCTCGTACGAACCGAACACTGAAGCTTTCTTT
TRBJ2-3,TRBV12-3/TRBV12-4,many,TRBD1,CASSWDRGTDTQYF,TGTGCCAGCAGTTGGGACAGGGGTACAGATACGCAGTATTTT
TRBJ2-2,TRBV4-3,few,-,CASSQDMGSKTGELFF,TGCGCCAGCAGCCAAGATATGGGCAGCAAGACCGGGGAGCTGTTTTTT
TRBJ1-2,TRBV6-6,-,TRBD1,CASFKGAQTANYGYTF,TGTGCCAGCTTCAAGGGGGCACAGACCGCTAACTATGGCTACACCTTC
TRBJ1-5,TRBV7-6,-,TRBD1,CASSSWGGQPNNQPQHF,TGTGCCAGCAGCTCCTGGGGGGGACAGCCAAACAATCAGCCCCAGCATTTT
TRBJ2-2,TRBV5-3,-,-,CASSVPGHTNTGELFF,TGTGCCAGCAGCGTACCGGGCCACACGAACACCGGGGAGCTGTTTTTT
TRBJ1-1,TRBV27,-,-,CASRSPGREAFF,TGTGCCAGCAGATCCCCGGGACGGGAAGCTTTCTTT